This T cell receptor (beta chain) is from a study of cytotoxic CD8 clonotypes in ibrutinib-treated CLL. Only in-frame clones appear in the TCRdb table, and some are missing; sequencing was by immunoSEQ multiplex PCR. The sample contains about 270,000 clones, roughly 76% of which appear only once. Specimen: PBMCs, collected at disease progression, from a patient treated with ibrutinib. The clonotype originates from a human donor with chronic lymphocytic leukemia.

The CDR3 protein is CASSQRGPYEQYF. The CDR3 DNA is TGTGCCAGCAGCCAGAGGGGACCCTACGAGCAGTACTTC. The gene calls are TRBV6-6 and TRBJ2-7, with D possibly called TRBD1 or TRBD2 (5 bases each). V was trimmed by 6 bases and J by 2 bases, leaving 11 bases between them. This CDR3 region has 13 residues. CDR1 MNHNY and CDR2 SVGAGI come from the germline V gene (reference sequence).